Sequencing of this T cell receptor (beta chain) was carried out in a study of T cell responses to AZD1222 COVID-19 vaccine. The V gene lost 3 bases and the J gene lost 4 bases, with 10 bases spanning the gap. This CDR3 is 13 amino acids long. Assay: immunoSEQ multiplex PCR; the TCRdb copy retains only in-frame clones and omits some. The sample shows around 260,000 clones, approximately 93% of them seen only once. Sequenced material: peripheral blood, taken on day 0 of AZD1222 vaccination. This TCR came from an adult in good health. The chain links TRBV12-3 or TRBV12-4 to TRBJ2-7; D is perhaps TRBD1 or TRBD2 (5 bases each). CDR3 protein: CASSLEGTYEQYF. CDR3 in DNA: TGTGCCAGCAGTTTGGAAGGGACGTACGAGCAGTACTTC.